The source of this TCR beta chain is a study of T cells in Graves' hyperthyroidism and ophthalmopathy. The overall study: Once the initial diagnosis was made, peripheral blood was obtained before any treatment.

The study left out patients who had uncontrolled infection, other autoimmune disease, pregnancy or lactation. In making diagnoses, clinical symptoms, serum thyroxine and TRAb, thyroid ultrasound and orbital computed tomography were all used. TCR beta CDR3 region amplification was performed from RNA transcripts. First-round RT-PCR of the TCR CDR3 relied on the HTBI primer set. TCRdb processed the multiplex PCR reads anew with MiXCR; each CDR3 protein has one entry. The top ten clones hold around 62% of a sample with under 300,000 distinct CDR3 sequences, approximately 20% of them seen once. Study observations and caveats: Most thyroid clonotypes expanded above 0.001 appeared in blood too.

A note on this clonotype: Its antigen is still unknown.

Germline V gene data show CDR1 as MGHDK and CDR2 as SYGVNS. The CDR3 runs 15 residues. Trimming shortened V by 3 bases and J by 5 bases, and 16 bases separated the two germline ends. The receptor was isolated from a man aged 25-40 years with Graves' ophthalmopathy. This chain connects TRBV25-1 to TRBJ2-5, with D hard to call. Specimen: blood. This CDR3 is CASSEASRDWETQYF. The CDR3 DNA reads TGTGCCAGCAGTGAGGCTAGTCGAGATTGGGAGACCCAGTACTTC.